Below are 8 T cell receptor beta chains sequenced from a single sample in a study of breast tumors, draining lymph nodes, adjacent tissues. TCRdb re-called the multiplex PCR reads with MiXCR, one entry per CDR3 protein. The data show about 270,000 distinct CDR3 sequences, 30% seen once. Samples came from axillary lymph nodes draining the breast cancer. The source material was axillary lymph node tissue. The receptor set was obtained from a female donor with breast cancer. Some clones in this sample may be carry-over from other donors' samples.

This clonotype was observed many times. The chain couples TRBV29-1 to TRBJ1-3; D gene unclear. Germline-derived CDR1 and CDR2 are SQVTM and ANQGSEA. Trimming shortened V by 5 bases and J by 10 bases, and 12 bases separated the two germline ends. The CDR3 covers 11 residues. Written as DNA, the CDR3 is TGCAGCGTTATGGCCTTTGGAACCATATATTTT. It yields the protein CSVMAFGTIYF.

This chain links TRBV11-3 with TRBJ1-5; no clear D. The V end was cut by 3 bases, the J end by 11 bases, with 11 bases between. Germline CDR1 SGHNT, CDR2 YENEEA. The CDR3 consists of 12 residues. The CDR3 spells CASSFSGRAQHF. The CDR3 nucleotides read TGTGCCAGCAGCTTTAGCGGGAGGGCCCAGCATTTT.

This clonotype was recorded many times. V and J are TRBV9 and TRBJ2-1; D is unresolved. CDR1 SGDLS and CDR2 YYNGEE come from the germline V gene. The CDR3 is made up of 16 amino acids. Between the trimmed V and J ends, which lost 4 bases and 0 bases, there was a span of 14 bases. CDR3 in DNA: TGTGCCAGCAGCCCTACGGGCCTGAGCTCCTACAATGAGCAGTTCTTC. Amino acids: CASSPTGLSSYNEQFF.

This clonotype was seen many times. The rearrangement joins TRBV12-5 to TRBJ2-3; the match to TRBD2 covers 8 bases. CDR3 length: 18 amino acids. Germline-derived CDR1 and CDR2 are LGHNT and FRNRAP. V lost 3 bases to trimming and J lost 5 bases; unmatched junction nucleotides: 16. This chain's CDR3 is CASGLATLAGHVGDTQYF. The CDR3 DNA reads TGTGCTAGTGGTTTAGCCACCTTAGCGGGACATGTGGGAGATACGCAGTATTTT.

This clonotype was detected once. This may arise from a read error, as a much more abundant clone is one base away. The rearrangement uses TRBV12-3 or TRBV12-4 and TRBJ2-1, with D maybe TRBD1 (6 bases). V shed 6 bases and J shed 6 bases, with 15 bases lying between them. The CDR3 is 14 residues long. The CDR3 here is CASRSGTRTNEQFF. The CDR3 DNA is TGTGCCAGCAGATCCGGGACACGTACCAATGAGCAGTTCTTC.

This clonotype was counted only a few times. V gene TRBV27 combines with J gene TRBJ2-7; the D gene could be TRBD1 or TRBD2 (5 bases each). Trimming left V 9 bases short and J 4 bases short, with 19 bases between. Germline V lookup: CDR1 MNHEY, CDR2 SMNVEV (reference sequence). The CDR3 has 14 amino acids. The CDR3 region is CASSTPGRSYEQYF. DNA for the CDR3: TGTGCCAGTAGTACTCCGGGACGCTCTTACGAGCAGTACTTC.

Worth noting for this clonotype: With a much larger clone just one base away, this may be a read error. The CDR3 carries no conserved terminal phenylalanine or tryptophan, so it likely arises from a read error. The gene calls are TRBV4-1 and TRBJ2-3; no definite D call. The CDR3 sequence is 14 residues long. Germline loops: CDR1 MGHRA, CDR2 YSYEKL. V lost 3 bases and J lost 2, with 9 bases in between. The CDR3 DNA reads TGCGCCAGCAGCCACTCTGGGCCCACAGATACGCAGTATCTT. Residues: CASSHSGPTDTQYL.

With regard to this clonotype: Possible read error: a much larger clone is one base away. V and J are TRBV5-5 and TRBJ1-4, with a tentative D call TRBD1 (6 bases). The germline gives CDR1 SGHKS, CDR2 YYEKEE (reference sequence). V shed 4 bases and J shed 0 bases, with 13 bases lying between them. CDR3 length equals 16 residues. Here the CDR3 reads CASSLRGAATNEKLFF. The DNA for the CDR3 is TGTGCCAGCAGCCTAAGGGGGGCTGCAACTAATGAAAAACTGTTTTTT.